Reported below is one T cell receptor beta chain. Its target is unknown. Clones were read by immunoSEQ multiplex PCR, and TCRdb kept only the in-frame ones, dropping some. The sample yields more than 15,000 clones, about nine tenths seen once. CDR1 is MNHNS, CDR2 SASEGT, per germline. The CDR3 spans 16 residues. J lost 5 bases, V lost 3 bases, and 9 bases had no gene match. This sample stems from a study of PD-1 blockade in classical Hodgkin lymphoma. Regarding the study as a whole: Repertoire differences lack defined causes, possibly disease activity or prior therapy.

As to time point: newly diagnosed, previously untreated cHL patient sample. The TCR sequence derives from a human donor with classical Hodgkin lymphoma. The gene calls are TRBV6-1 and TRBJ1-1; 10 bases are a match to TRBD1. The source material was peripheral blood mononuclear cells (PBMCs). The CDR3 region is CASSDRGQGGRTEAFF. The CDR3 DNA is TGTGCCAGCAGTGATCGAGGACAGGGGGGTCGGACTGAAGCTTTCTTT.